Each of the 12 T cell receptor beta chains below was sequenced from the same sample in a study of shared clonotypes between healthy human individuals. Here immunoSEQ multiplex PCR was the method, and the copy in TCRdb shows in-frame clones only, minus some. The sample contains approximately 980,000 clones, about 80% of which appear only once. Sequenced sample: memory CD4+ T cells sorted from blood. Documented subset: CD45RA-negative fraction. The receptors come from a man between 18 and 29 years old in good health.

V and J are TRBV18 and TRBJ2-5, with 9 bases that match TRBD1. Germline V CDR1 and CDR2: KGHSH, LQKENI. The CDR3 is 16 residues long. Trimming at V came to 5 bases and at J to 6 bases, leaving 13 bases not matched to a gene. The CDR3 is CASSEAGTGFEQTQYF. The CDR3 coding sequence is TGTGCCAGCTCAGAGGCCGGGACAGGGTTTGAGCAGACCCAGTACTTC.

The rearrangement uses TRBV11-2 and TRBJ1-1, with D unclear. Trimming left V 7 bases short and J 5 bases short, with 8 bases between. Germline CDR1 and CDR2: SGHAT and FQNNGV. CDR3 length: 11 residues. The CDR3 nucleotides read TGTGCCAGCACCCTTTGGACTGAAGCTTTCTTT. This sequence encodes CASTLWTEAFF.

This clone turned up a few times. This chain uses TRBV28 with TRBJ1-2; maybe TRBD1 (5 bases). The CDR3 totals 14 residues. The germline gives CDR1 MDHEN, CDR2 SYDVKM. V was clipped by 2 bases and J by 7 bases, with 14 bases between them. CDR3 sequence reads: CASSLPGTLSGYTF. DNA for the CDR3: TGTGCCAGCAGTTTACCCGGGACCCTAAGTGGCTACACCTTC.

The chain carries TRBV5-6 and TRBJ2-2, with 11 positions matching TRBD2. The V gene's germline CDR1 is SGHDT and CDR2 YYEEEE. The CDR3 is made up of 17 amino acids. V lost 3 bases, J lost 4 bases, and 8 bases stayed unmatched. The CDR3 loop is CASSSLIAGGPTGELFF. CDR3 in DNA: TGTGCCAGCAGCTCCCTCATAGCGGGGGGGCCCACCGGGGAGCTGTTTTTT. The variable domain in full, completed from reference TRBV5-6 and TRBJ2-2, reads DAGVTQSPTHLIKTRGQQVTLRCSPKSGHDTVSWYQQALGQGPQFIFQYYEEEERQRGNFPDRFSGHQFPNYSSELNVNALLLGDSALYLCASSSLIAGGPTGELFFGEGSRLTVL.

The chain has TRBV11-3 and TRBJ2-7; TRBD1 is a possible D gene (6 bases). Deletions cut 5 bases from V and 1 base from J, with 9 bases between. Germline assignment: CDR1 SGHNT and CDR2 YENEEA. This CDR3 contains 13 residues. DNA for the CDR3: TGTGCCAGCAGCAACACAGGGTCCTACGAGCAGTACTTC. It is translated as CASSNTGSYEQYF.

V gene TRBV4-1 combines with J gene TRBJ1-6, with D possibly being TRBD1 (5 bases). V lost 0 bases and J lost 4, with 10 bases in between. This CDR3 comprises 16 residues. The germline CDR1 and CDR2 sequences are MGHRA and YSYEKL. The CDR3 loop is CASSQESGGYNSPLHF. The CDR3 DNA reads as TGCGCCAGCAGCCAAGAGTCTGGGGGTTATAATTCACCCCTCCACTTT.

The chain carries TRBV9 and TRBJ2-2, with TRBD2 matching 7 bases. The CDR3 is made up of 18 amino acids. V shed 0 bases and J 6 bases; nucleotides not matched to a gene: 14. The germline gives CDR1 SGDLS, CDR2 YYNGEE. CDR3 in DNA: TGTGCCAGCAGCGTAGGGGATGGGGGACTACTTTCTCCCGGGGAGCTGTTTTTT. Residues: CASSVGDGGLLSPGELFF.

The CDR3: CASSGQKGTQYF. In nucleotides, the CDR3 is TGTGCCAGCAGCGGGCAAAAGGGGACCCAGTACTTC. This sequence joins TRBV7-8 and TRBJ2-5; no definite D call. Trimming left V 5 bases short and J 7 bases short, with 11 bases between. The CDR3 has 12 amino acids. The V gene's germline CDR1 is SGHVS and CDR2 FQNEAQ. Supplemented by reference TRBV7-8 and TRBJ2-5, the full variable domain reads GAGVSQSPRYKVAKRGQDVALRCDPISGHVSLFWYQQALGQGPEFLTYFQNEAQLDKSGLPSDRFFAERPEGSVSTLKIQRTQQEDSAVYLCASSGQKGTQYFGPGTRLLVL.

V usage is TRBV7-6 and J usage is TRBJ2-2; weak D call: TRBD1 (6 bases). Trimming took off 2 bases at V and 5 bases at J, with 12 bases between the two ends. Germline values: CDR1 SGHVS, CDR2 FNYEAQ. The CDR3 runs to 15 residues. CDR3 loop: CASSLQQGRTGELFF. In nucleotides, the CDR3 is TGTGCCAGCAGCTTACAACAGGGTCGGACCGGGGAGCTGTTTTTT.

In DNA form, the CDR3 reads TGTGCCAGCAGTGAAGGAGGCGCGGTTCACCTAACTTACGAGCAGTACTTC. It translates to CASSEGGAVHLTYEQYF. The rearrangement joins TRBV6-1 to TRBJ2-7; D ambiguous. V shed 1 base and J shed 4 bases, with 20 bases lying between them. This CDR3 is built from 17 residues. The germline V gene encodes CDR1 MNHNS and CDR2 SASEGT.

Ten or more counts support this clone. The chain uses TRBV28 and TRBJ2-7; TRBD1 might be the D (7 bases). Trimming shortened V by 3 bases and J by 3 bases, and 15 bases separated the two germline ends. The CDR3 runs to 15 residues. Germline V gives CDR1 MDHEN, CDR2 SYDVKM. The CDR3 sequence: CASSLGGQRYYEQYF. In nucleotides, the CDR3 is TGTGCCAGCAGTTTGGGGGGACAGCGCTACTACGAGCAGTACTTC.

This clone was counted once. The J gene is TRBJ1-1, the V gene TRBV19, with a weak D call TRBD1 (5 bases). V dropped 4 bases and J dropped 4 bases, with 13 bases sitting between them. The length of the CDR3 is 14 residues. Germline V gene data show CDR1 as LNHDA and CDR2 as SQIVND (reference sequence). CDR3 coding DNA: TGTGCCAGTAGTAGAACACGCGGGGCCACTGAAGCTTTCTTT. Translating gives CASSRTRGATEAFF.